This T cell receptor (beta chain) was recorded in a study of blood T cell repertoires in COVID-19. Turning to the study itself: Acute and convalescent COVID-19 samples came from the United States, Italy and Spain. T cells, B-cell-depleted T cells, or PBMCs provided the cDNA or gDNA that served as material.

This clone came up a few times. V shed 4 bases, J shed 6 bases, and the junction held 3 bases outside the gene matches. The CDR3 covers 15 residues. CDR1 is MDHEN, CDR2 SYDVKM, per germline. Using immunoSEQ multiplex PCR, the repertoire was profiled, and TCRdb retains in-frame clones only, with some absent. The sample has approximately 63,000 clones, 75% to 80% seen once; the top ten hold 50%. Input material: peripheral blood. This clonotype originated in a woman older than 75 with acute or convalescent COVID-19. The rearrangement uses TRBV28 and TRBJ2-1; 13 bases map to TRBD2. The CDR3 DNA is TGTGCCAGCAGTTCATGGACTAGCGGGAGCAATGAGCAGTTCTTC. It yields the protein CASSSWTSGSNEQFF.